The sequence of this TCR beta chain was determined in a study of cytomegalovirus exposure and HLA in healthy donors. Regarding the study as a whole: The study found most TCR sequences rare, yet found some public TCRs in many donors.

CDR1 SNHLY and CDR2 FYNNEI come from the germline V gene. Trimming shortened V by 5 bases and J by 2 bases, and 19 bases separated the two germline ends. The CDR3 covers 16 residues. On this clone itself: Its antigen is undetermined.

Here immunoSEQ multiplex PCR was the method, and the copy in TCRdb shows in-frame clones only, minus some. The sample carries 280,000 or so clones, over 75% recorded once. The sequenced sample consisted of PBMCs. The TCR sequence derives from a young woman in good health and CMV-seronegative. The J gene is TRBJ2-7, the V gene TRBV2; tentatively, D is TRBD2 (6 bases). The CDR3 DNA reads as TGTGCCAGCAGTCCCCACCCCCCGGGGGTCCCCTACGAGCAGTACTTC. It encodes CASSPHPPGVPYEQYF.